This T cell receptor (beta chain) was observed in a study of T cell changes during pregnancy in multiple sclerosis. Data came from immunoSEQ multiplex PCR; TCRdb stores just in-frame clones and leaves some out. This table holds more than 35,000 clones, around 90% found once. This CDR3 has 16 residues. Germline trimming cut 4 bases from V and 1 base from J; bases unmatched to any gene: 7. Germline V gene lookup returns CDR1 SGHTA and CDR2 FQGTGA. This TCR was sampled from a female donor with multiple sclerosis, enrolled in a pregnancy study. This rearrangement joins TRBV7-3 to TRBJ2-1; TRBD2 matches 7 bases. The sample was CD4+ T cells from peripheral blood mononuclear cells, taken in the second trimester of pregnancy. The CDR3 loop reads CASSSHPSGSYNEQFF. In DNA, the CDR3 is TGTGCCAGCAGCTCCCACCCTAGCGGTTCCTACAATGAGCAGTTCTTC.